This TCR beta chain is from a study of T cells in Graves' hyperthyroidism and ophthalmopathy (dated by TCRdb to the late 2010s). For the study in its entirety: Peripheral blood samples were taken at the time of initial diagnosis, prior to any treatment. To identify TCR V-J signatures that set the groups apart, the researchers used a discovery cohort of 95 to 100 patients, made up of 40 to 45 with Graves' ophthalmopathy and about 60 with stable Graves' hyperthyroidism. Prospective prediction of ophthalmopathy was tested in an independent validation cohort of 18 to 20 hyperthyroidism patients and 17 patients who later progressed to ophthalmopathy. The 80 to 100 discovery patients were randomly divided into training and test sets at a 7:3 ratio. The study also compared thyroid tissue and blood T-cell repertoires from roughly six Graves' hyperthyroidism patients. After blood sampling, hyperthyroidism patients were treated with methimazole at a starting dose of 30 mg daily, and ophthalmopathy patients were treated with high-dose intravenous methylprednisolone. The paper describes TCR Vbeta CDR3 sequencing of 120 to 150 peripheral blood samples, made up of roughly 40 ophthalmopathy patients, some 80 hyperthyroidism patients and 17 progressor patients. General findings and caveats noted by the study authors: Sample size was not statistically predetermined, and blinding of investigators to group allocation was not performed. Most expanded thyroid clonotypes (frequency above 0.001) were also found in blood, which suggests that blood repertoires may mirror thyroid immune responses. In validation, the model predicted progression to ophthalmopathy a median of roughly 6.5 months before onset, with about 64% sensitivity and roughly 77% specificity. In cross-validation, a model built on a 13 V-J signature told ophthalmopathy apart from stable hyperthyroidism with under 90% sensitivity and about 81% specificity, and in testing the same model reached 80%/75%.

There are many counts of this clonotype. What this receptor recognizes is not known. One base away there is no much larger clone; base qualities are not given. A patient counted as having stable Graves' hyperthyroidism if no progression to ophthalmopathy occurred over 18 months of follow-up. Hyperthyroidism patients were newly diagnosed, with disease duration under 2 months, and aged 18 to 65 years. Patients with uncontrolled infections, other autoimmune diseases, pregnancy or lactation were excluded. Diagnoses were based on clinical symptoms, serum thyroxine and TRAb, thyroid ultrasound and orbital computed tomography. PBMCs were isolated from more than 8 ml of fresh peripheral blood by Ficoll-Paque density gradient centrifugation. Trizol reagent was used to extract total RNA, and RNA quality was then checked on an Agilent 2100 Bioanalyzer. TCR beta CDR3 regions were amplified from RNA transcripts. The TCR CDR3 was subjected to a first round of RT-PCR using the HTBI primer set and the Qiagen OneStep RT-PCR kit. Libraries were constructed in a second round of multiplex PCR, after which size selection and purification were performed. The libraries were sequenced on an Illumina HiSeq2000 using paired-end 100 bp reads. The original pipeline was this. SOAPnuke was used to process the raw data, removing reads that contained adapters or uncalled bases, had a mean Phred below 15, or lacked an exact match to the constant primer or identifier. COPE v1.2.5 was used to merge the high-quality paired reads, and each unique nucleotide sequence was defined as a clonotype. MiTCR v1.1 was used to align the clonotypes against IMGT TRBV, TRBD and TRBJ reference segments. Only V-J combinations with frequency above 0.0001, covering approximately 99% of repertoires, were analysed. The TCS score was defined as F50 (clonal expansion) divided by E x V (chaos), with BLOSUM62-based TCRdist calculated between CDR3 peptides within each V-J. Welch's t-statistics and random forest reduced roughly 500 V-J features to roughly 13, which were used in a naive Bayes classifier (R e1071). The public sequencing data were trimmed at Q25 with fastp and processed into clonotypes with MiXCR by TCRdb, which kept only in-frame beta chains. Here each entry gathers all rows of one CDR3 protein and keeps the most common genes and DNA. It is TCRdb's table, rather than the study itself, that gives the V and J calls and clone size. Within this sample are about 700,000 distinct CDR3 sequences, with roughly 15% of them counted one time only. The leading ten clones occupy roughly a tenth of the sample.

The cysteine opens and the phenylalanine closes a CDR3 of 16 amino acids. Only CDR3 DNA remains: 48 bases, in frame from the first base. V drops 2 bases and J drops 1 base, leaving 14 bases in between. The germline V gene provides CDR1 MNHNS and CDR2 SASEGT. Recombination joined TRBV6-1 with TRBJ1-1; a tentative D call is TRBD1 (5 bases match). This sequence originates from a woman younger than 35 with Graves' hyperthyroidism. Sequenced sample: blood. The sequenced DNA: TGTGCCAGCAGTGAAAAGGGAATGGGGACGAACACTGAAGCTTTCTTT. It is translated as CASSEKGMGTNTEAFF.